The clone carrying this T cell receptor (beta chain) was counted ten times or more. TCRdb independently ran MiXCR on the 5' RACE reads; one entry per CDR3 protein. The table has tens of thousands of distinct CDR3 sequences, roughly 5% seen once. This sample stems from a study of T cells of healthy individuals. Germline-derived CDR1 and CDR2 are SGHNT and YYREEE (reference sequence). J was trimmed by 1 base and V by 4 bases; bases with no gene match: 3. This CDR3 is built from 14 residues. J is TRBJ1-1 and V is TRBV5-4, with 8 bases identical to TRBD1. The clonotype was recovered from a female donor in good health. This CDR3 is CASSTGGPNTEAFF. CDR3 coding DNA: TGTGCCAGCAGCACAGGGGGACCGAACACTGAAGCTTTCTTT.